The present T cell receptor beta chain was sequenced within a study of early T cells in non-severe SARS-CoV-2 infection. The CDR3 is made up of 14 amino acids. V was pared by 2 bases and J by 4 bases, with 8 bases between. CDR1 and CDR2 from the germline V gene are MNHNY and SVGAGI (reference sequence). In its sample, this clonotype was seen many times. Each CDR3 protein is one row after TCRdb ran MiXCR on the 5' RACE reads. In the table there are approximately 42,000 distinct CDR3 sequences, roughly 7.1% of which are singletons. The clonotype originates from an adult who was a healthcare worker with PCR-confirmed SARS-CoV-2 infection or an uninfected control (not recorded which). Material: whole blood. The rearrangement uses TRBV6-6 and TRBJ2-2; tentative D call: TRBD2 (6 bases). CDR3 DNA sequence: TGTGCCAGCAGTTACGGCGGGGTCACCGGGGAGCTGTTTTTT. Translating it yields CASSYGGVTGELFF.